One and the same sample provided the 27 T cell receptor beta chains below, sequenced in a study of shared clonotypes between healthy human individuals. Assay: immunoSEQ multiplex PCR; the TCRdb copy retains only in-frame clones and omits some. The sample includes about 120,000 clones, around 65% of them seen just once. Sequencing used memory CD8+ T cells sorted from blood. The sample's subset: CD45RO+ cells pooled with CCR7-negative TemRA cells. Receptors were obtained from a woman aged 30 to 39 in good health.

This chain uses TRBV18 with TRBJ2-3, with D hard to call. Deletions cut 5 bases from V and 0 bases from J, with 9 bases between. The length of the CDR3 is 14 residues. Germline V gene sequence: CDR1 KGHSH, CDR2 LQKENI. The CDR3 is CASSDTASTDTQYF. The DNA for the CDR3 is TGTGCCAGCTCAGACACGGCTAGCACAGATACGCAGTATTTT. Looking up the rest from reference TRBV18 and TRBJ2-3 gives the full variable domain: NAGVMQNPRHLVRRRGQEARLRCSPMKGHSHVYWYRQLPEEGLKFMVYLQKENIIDESGMPKERFSAEFPKEGPSILRIQQVVRGDSAAYFCASSDTASTDTQYFGPGTRLTVL.

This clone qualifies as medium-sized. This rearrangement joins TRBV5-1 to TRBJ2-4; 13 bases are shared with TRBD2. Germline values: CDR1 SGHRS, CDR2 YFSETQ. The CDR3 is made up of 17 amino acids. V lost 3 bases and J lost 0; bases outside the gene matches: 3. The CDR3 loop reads CASSSGLAGVAKNIQYF. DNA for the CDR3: TGCGCCAGCAGCTCCGGACTAGCGGGAGTAGCCAAAAACATTCAGTACTTC.

CDR3 nucleotides: TGTGCCAGCAGCTTAAAGGGCATACAGGGCCGGGCGACTAACTATGGCTACACCTTC. This codes for CASSLKGIQGRATNYGYTF. V is TRBV7-3 and J is TRBJ1-2, with a possible D match to TRBD1 (6 bases). Germline loops: CDR1 SGHTA, CDR2 FQGTGA. V was cut by 1 base and J by 0 bases, with 21 bases left in between. This CDR3 has 19 amino acids.

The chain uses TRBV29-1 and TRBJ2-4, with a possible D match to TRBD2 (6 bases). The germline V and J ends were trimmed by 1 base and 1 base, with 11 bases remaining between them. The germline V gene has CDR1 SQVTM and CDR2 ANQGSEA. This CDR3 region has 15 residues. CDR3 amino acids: CSVEGAGTAKNIQYF. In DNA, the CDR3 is TGCAGCGTTGAAGGGGCGGGGACCGCCAAAAACATTCAGTACTTC.

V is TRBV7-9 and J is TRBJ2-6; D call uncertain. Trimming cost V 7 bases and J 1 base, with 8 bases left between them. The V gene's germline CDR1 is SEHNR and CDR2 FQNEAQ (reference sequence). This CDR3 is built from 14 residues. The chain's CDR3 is CASKTVSGANVLTF. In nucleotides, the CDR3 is TGTGCCAGCAAGACGGTATCTGGGGCCAACGTCCTGACTTTC. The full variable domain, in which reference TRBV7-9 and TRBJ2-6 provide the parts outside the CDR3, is DTGVSQNPRHKITKRGQNVTFRCDPISEHNRLYWYRQTLGQGPEFLTYFQNEAQLEKSRLLSDRFSAERPKGSFSTLEIQRTEQGDSAMYLCASKTVSGANVLTFGAGSRLTVL.

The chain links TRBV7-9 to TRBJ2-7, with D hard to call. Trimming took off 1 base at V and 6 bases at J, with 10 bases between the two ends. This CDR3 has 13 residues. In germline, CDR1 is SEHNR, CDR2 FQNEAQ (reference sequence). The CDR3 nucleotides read TGTGCCAGCAGCTTAGGTGGCCTCGGCGAGCAGTACTTC. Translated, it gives CASSLGGLGEQYF.

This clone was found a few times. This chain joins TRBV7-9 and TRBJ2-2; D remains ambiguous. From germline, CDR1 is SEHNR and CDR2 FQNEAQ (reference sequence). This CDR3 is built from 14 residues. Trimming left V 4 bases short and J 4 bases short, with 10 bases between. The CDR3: CASSSMSGTGELFF. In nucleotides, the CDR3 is TGTGCCAGCAGCTCTATGTCGGGCACCGGGGAGCTGTTTTTT.

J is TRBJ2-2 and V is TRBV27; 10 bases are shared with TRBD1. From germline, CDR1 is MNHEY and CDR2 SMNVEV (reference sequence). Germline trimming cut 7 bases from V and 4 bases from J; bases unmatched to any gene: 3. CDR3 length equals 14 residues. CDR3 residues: CASNRDRGTGELFF. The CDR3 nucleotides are TGTGCCAGCAACAGGGACAGGGGCACCGGGGAGCTGTTTTTT.

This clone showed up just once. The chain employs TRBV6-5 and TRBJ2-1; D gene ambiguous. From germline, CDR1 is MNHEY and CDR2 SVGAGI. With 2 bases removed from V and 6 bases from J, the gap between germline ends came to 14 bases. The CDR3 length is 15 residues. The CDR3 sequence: CASSYKETWVNEQFF. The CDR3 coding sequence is TGTGCCAGCAGTTACAAAGAGACATGGGTCAATGAGCAGTTCTTC.

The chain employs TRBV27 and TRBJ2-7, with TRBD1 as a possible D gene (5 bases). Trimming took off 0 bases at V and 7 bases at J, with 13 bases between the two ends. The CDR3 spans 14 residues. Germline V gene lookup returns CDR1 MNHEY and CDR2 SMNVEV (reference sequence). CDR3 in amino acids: CASSLSGPFWEQYF. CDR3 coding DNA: TGTGCCAGCAGTTTATCGGGGCCTTTCTGGGAGCAGTACTTC.

The CDR3 sequence is CASEGQTNTEAFF. The CDR3 nucleotides read TGTGCCAGTGAAGGACAGACGAACACTGAAGCTTTCTTT. This rearrangement joins TRBV7-9 to TRBJ1-1, with D maybe TRBD1 (6 bases). The V gene lost 9 bases and the J gene lost 1 base, with 12 bases spanning the gap. The CDR3 spans 13 residues. Per the germline V gene, CDR1 is SEHNR and CDR2 is FQNEAQ (reference sequence).

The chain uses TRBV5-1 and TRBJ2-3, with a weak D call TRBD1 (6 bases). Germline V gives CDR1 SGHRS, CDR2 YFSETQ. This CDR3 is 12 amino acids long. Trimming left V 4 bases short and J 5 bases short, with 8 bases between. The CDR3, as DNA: TGCGCCAGCAGCGTGACAGGAGATACGCAGTATTTT. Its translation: CASSVTGDTQYF.

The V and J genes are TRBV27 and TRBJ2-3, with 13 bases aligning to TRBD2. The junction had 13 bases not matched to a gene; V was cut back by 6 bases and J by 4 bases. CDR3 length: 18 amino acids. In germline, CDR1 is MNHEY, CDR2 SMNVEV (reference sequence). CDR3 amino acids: CASSYGLAGVLGSDTQYF. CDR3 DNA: TGTGCCAGCAGCTACGGACTAGCGGGAGTGTTAGGTTCAGATACGCAGTATTTT.

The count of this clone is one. The CDR3 spells CASSEVGEQFF. CDR3 DNA sequence: TGTGCCAGCAGTGAAGTGGGAGAGCAGTTCTTC. This chain joins TRBV2 and TRBJ2-1; D call uncertain. The CDR3 has 11 residues. Between the trimmed V and J ends, which lost 1 base and 10 bases, there was a span of 5 bases. CDR1 is SNHLY, CDR2 FYNNEI, per germline. Full variable domain (rest looked up from reference TRBV2 and TRBJ2-1): EPEVTQTPSHQVTQMGQEVILRCVPISNHLYFYWYRQILGQKVEFLVSFYNNEISEKSEIFDDQFSVERPDGSNFTLKIRSTKLEDSAMYFCASSEVGEQFFGPGTRLTVL.

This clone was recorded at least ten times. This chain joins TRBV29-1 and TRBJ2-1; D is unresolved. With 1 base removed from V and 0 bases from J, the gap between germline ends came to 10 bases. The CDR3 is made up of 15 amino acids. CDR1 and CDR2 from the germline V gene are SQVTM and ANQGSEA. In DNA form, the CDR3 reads TGCAGCGTTGAAGGACCTTTCGGCTCCTACAATGAGCAGTTCTTC. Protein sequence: CSVEGPFGSYNEQFF.

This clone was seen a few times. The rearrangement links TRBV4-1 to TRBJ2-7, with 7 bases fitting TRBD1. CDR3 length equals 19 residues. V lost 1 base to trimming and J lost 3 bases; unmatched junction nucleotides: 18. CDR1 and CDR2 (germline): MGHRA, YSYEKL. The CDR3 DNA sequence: TGCGCCAGCAGCCAAGGCCCGATCCTCCAACAGGGGCCACTCTACGAGCAGTACTTC. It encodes CASSQGPILQQGPLYEQYF.

CDR3 coding DNA: TGTGCCAGCAGTTTTAGGACAGGGGCGTACGAGCAGTACTTC. Translated, it gives CASSFRTGAYEQYF. The chain joins TRBV27 to TRBJ2-7, with TRBD1 matching over 9 bases. V shed 3 bases, J shed 4 bases, and the junction held 4 bases outside the gene matches. Germline-derived CDR1 and CDR2 are MNHEY and SMNVEV (reference sequence). This CDR3 has 14 amino acids.

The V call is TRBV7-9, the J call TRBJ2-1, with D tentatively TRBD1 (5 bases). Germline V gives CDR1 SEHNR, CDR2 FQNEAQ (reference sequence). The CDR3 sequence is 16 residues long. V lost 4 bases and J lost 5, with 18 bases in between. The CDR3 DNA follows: TGTGCCAGCAGCTCCTTTGCCCAGCAGGGCCACAATGAGCAGTTCTTC. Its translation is CASSSFAQQGHNEQFF.

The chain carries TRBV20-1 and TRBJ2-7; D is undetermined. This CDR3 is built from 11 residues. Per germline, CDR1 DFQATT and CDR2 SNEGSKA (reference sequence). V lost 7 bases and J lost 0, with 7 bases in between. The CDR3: CSEGHSYEQYF. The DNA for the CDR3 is TGCAGTGAGGGCCACTCCTACGAGCAGTACTTC.

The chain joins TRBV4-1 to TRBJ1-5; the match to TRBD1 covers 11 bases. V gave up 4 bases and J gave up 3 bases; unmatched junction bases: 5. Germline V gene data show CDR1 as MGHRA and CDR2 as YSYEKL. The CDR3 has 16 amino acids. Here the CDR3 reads CASSLGTGGNNQPQHF. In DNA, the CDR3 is TGCGCCAGCAGCCTCGGGACAGGGGGAAACAATCAGCCCCAGCATTTT.

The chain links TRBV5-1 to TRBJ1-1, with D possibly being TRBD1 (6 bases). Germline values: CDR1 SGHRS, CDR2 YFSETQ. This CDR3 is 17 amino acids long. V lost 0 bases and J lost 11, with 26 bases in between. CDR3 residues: CASSLDGQAGEGKMAFF. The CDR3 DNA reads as TGCGCCAGCAGCTTGGATGGTCAGGCAGGGGAAGGGAAAATGGCTTTCTTT.

The CDR3: CASSRTGTAYEQYF. The DNA for the CDR3 is TGTGCCAGCAGTCGTACTGGGACAGCCTACGAGCAGTACTTC. The chain combines TRBV28 with TRBJ2-7; 7 positions match TRBD1. V shed 5 bases, J shed 2 bases, and the junction held 6 bases outside the gene matches. The CDR3 is made up of 14 amino acids. Germline lookup yields CDR1 MDHEN and CDR2 SYDVKM.

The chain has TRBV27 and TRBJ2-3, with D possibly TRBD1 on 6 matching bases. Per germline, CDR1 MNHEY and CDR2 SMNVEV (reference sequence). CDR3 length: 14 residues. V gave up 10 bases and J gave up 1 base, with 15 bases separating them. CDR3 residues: CATQGQLGTDTQYF. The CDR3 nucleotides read TGTGCCACCCAGGGACAATTGGGCACAGATACGCAGTATTTT.

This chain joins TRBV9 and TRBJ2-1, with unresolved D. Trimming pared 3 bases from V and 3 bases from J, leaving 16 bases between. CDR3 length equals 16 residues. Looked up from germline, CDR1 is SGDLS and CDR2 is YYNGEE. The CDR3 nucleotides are TGTGCCAGCAGCGGCTTGGGTGGGATTGACTACAATGAGCAGTTCTTC. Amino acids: CASSGLGGIDYNEQFF.

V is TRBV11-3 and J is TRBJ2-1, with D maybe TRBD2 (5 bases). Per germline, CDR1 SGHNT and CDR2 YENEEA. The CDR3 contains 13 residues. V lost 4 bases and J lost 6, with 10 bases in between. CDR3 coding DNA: TGTGCCAGCAGCTCGACTATTTTCAATGAGCAGTTCTTC. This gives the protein CASSSTIFNEQFF.

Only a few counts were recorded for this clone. The CDR3 nucleotides are TGTGCCAGTAGTATTTACTCTGCAGATACGCAGTATTTT. Protein: CASSIYSADTQYF. The gene calls are TRBV19 and TRBJ2-3; D uncertain. Trimming removed 3 bases from V and 4 bases from J, with 8 bases in between. This CDR3 is 13 amino acids long. CDR1 and CDR2 from the germline V gene are LNHDA and SQIVND (reference sequence).

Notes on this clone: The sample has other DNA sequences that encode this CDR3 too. CDR3 in amino acids: CASSGSSGPASLGDEQFF. The CDR3 DNA is TGTGCCAGCTCCGGGAGCTCGGGCCCCGCTAGTCTGGGCGATGAGCAGTTCTTC. V usage is TRBV2 and J usage is TRBJ2-1, with D tentatively TRBD2 (6 bases). The CDR3 loop spans 18 amino acids. V was pared by 8 bases and J by 8 bases, with 31 bases between. The germline V gene has CDR1 SNHLY and CDR2 FYNNEI.